This T cell receptor beta chain was documented in a study of vaccination and CD4 T cells after COVID-19. Turning to the study itself: Convalescent patients were SARS-CoV-2 positive by nasal swab PCR; nine mild, one severe. Investigators drew the post-COVID samples a median 101 days after diagnosis, with a range of 35 to 161. Six males and four females, two of them Hispanic, were enrolled as convalescents.

The table lists this clonotype with a count of one. Antigen unknown. Oncomine TCR Beta short-read sequencing was applied to DNA from cultured CD4+ T cells. Cultured CD4+ T cells were the source of extracted genomic DNA. TCRdb ran MiXCR on the PCR reads and lists one entry per CDR3 protein. The table lists about 25,000 distinct CDR3 sequences, 42% of them singletons. The time point: late sampling 161 to 241 days after vaccination in a few convalescent patients. Sample treatment: roughly 11-day PBMC culture with coronavirus spike peptide pools or control peptides (ViraFEST assay). Sequencing was performed on CD4+ T cells from blood, cultured in vitro, taken about 7 months after SARS-CoV-2 vaccination. This sequence was found in a human donor who had recovered from COVID-19.

The CDR3 coding sequence is TGTGCCAGCAGCACAGACGACAGGGGACGCCGTGTTAATTCACCCCTCCACTTT. The encoded protein is CASSTDDRGRRVNSPLHF. The chain recombines TRBV5-6 with TRBJ1-6; 8 bases fit TRBD1. Germline assignment: CDR1 SGHDT and CDR2 YYEEEE. This CDR3 region has 18 residues. J lost 6 bases, V lost 4 bases, and 15 bases had no gene match.